This TCR beta chain was obtained from a study of blood T cells in healthy people across ages. PCR was performed a second time for 7 to 11 cycles using a sample-barcoded 5' primer and a J-beta primer mix. TCRdb called the 5' RACE reads again in MiXCR, with one record for every CDR3 protein. The sample comprises approximately 490,000 distinct CDR3 sequences, 24% of which are singletons, and just under 9% rests with the top ten. In the case of this clonotype: The target antigen is unknown.

CDR1 and CDR2 from the germline V gene are LNHDA and SQIVND (reference sequence). Losses at the gene ends were 6 bases for V and 3 bases for J; bases not matched to a gene: 4. CDR3 size: 13 residues. Whole-study findings and limits: Not knowing donor CMV status may have confounded expanded clonotype changes.

This sample also belongs to another study, concerning T cells of mothers and their children.

The chain combines TRBV19 with TRBJ2-7, with TRBD1 matching 8 bases. This receptor was obtained from a boy aged 10-17 years in good health. The sequencing input was blood. The CDR3 DNA reads TGTGCCAGTAGCCCGACAGGGGTCTACGAGCAGTACTTC. This gives the protein CASSPTGVYEQYF.